The T cell receptor beta chain described here comes from a study of CD8 T cells in ankylosing spondylitis. Study-wide results and limits: Made up of about eight highly homologous variants, a TCR beta motif appeared characteristic of ankylosing spondylitis blood. Earlier reports found some motif variants in synovial fluid and blood in reactive arthritis. Significant enrichment of disease-linked clones was reported in matched ankylosing spondylitis synovial fluid.

The CDR3 is made up of 17 amino acids. The V and J ends lost 0 bases and 3 bases, in that order; junction bases with no gene match: 6. From germline, CDR1 is SGDLS and CDR2 YYNGEE. Notes on this clonotype: The antigen remains undetermined.

One entry per CDR3 protein results from TCRdb running MiXCR on the 5' RACE reads. The sample shows about 42,000 distinct CDR3 sequences, 3% to 4% of them seen only once. The chain employs TRBV9 and TRBJ2-3; 11 positions match TRBD2. Sequencing was carried out using blood, either unsorted or a sorted T cell fraction (not recorded which). The TCR comes from a female donor with ankylosing spondylitis or in good health (not recorded which). CDR3 amino acids: CASSVVPSSGGTDTQYF. CDR3 in DNA: TGTGCCAGCAGCGTAGTCCCATCTAGCGGGGGGACAGATACGCAGTATTTT.